This T cell receptor (beta chain) came from a study of cytomegalovirus exposure and HLA in healthy donors. Study summary: Of the donors genotyped, approximately 430 in all, 65% to 90% fell in the Caucasian-associated ancestry cluster. Whole-study findings and limits: Later analysis indicated greater clonal expansion among HLA-associated TCR beta chains than among equally common other chains.

This clone has just a few counts. The antigen is not known. V lost 1 base to trimming and J lost 1 base, with 7 bases between them. Germline V gene lookup returns CDR1 LNHDA and CDR2 SQIVND (reference sequence). The CDR3 consists of 15 residues. Amplification used 60 Vbeta primers and 13 Jbeta primers. Sequencing was performed with immunoSEQ multiplex PCR; in TCRdb, only in-frame clones are kept and a portion is missing. The sample lists some 150,000 clones, about 80% occurring once. J is TRBJ2-2 and V is TRBV19; no firm D call. This TCR came from a young man in good health and CMV-seronegative. Sequencing was done on a sample of PBMCs. The CDR3 DNA sequence: TGTGCCAGTAGTATAGCCCTCCTGAACACCGGGGAGCTGTTTTTT. As protein: CASSIALLNTGELFF.